The 4 T cell receptor beta chains in this list originate from one sample, sequenced in a study of T cell responses to AZD1222 COVID-19 vaccine. The data were produced by immunoSEQ multiplex PCR, yet TCRdb's version contains in-frame clones alone and is incomplete. The sample includes about 160,000 clones, about 88% seen only once; the top ten take more than 5.5%. The material sequenced was peripheral blood, taken on day 0 of AZD1222 vaccination. The receptors shown here come from an adult in good health.

The chain recombines TRBV3-1 (or the pseudogene TRBV3-2) with TRBJ2-5, with D possibly being TRBD2 (6 bases). Germline V gene sequence: CDR1 LGHDT, CDR2 YNNKEL (reference sequence). The V gene lost 2 bases and the J gene lost 0 bases, with 7 bases spanning the gap. The CDR3 length is 14 residues. CDR3 nucleotides: TGTGCCAGCAGCCAAAGACTAGACCAAGAGACCCAGTACTTC. Translation gives CASSQRLDQETQYF.

This chain joins TRBV5-1 and TRBJ1-6, with unresolved D. This CDR3 is built from 14 residues. Trimming took off 0 bases at V and 7 bases at J, with 8 bases between the two ends. From germline, CDR1 is SGHRS and CDR2 YFSETQ. CDR3 sequence (DNA): TGCGCCAGCAGCTTGGGTGGCCCGAATTCACCCCTCCACTTT. Residues: CASSLGGPNSPLHF.

The chain combines TRBV28 with TRBJ2-7; D is undetermined. V gave up 5 bases and J gave up 5 bases, with 7 bases separating them. Germline V lookup: CDR1 MDHEN, CDR2 SYDVKM. The CDR3 extends over 11 amino acids. The CDR3: CASSMTHEQYF. The CDR3 nucleotides are TGTGCCAGCAGTATGACACACGAGCAGTACTTC.

This clone came up once. This sequence joins TRBV6-2 or TRBV6-3 and TRBJ2-5, with TRBD1 identical over 8 bases. The CDR3 has 16 amino acids. The germline gives CDR1 MNHEY, CDR2 SVGEGT. The ends lost 7 bases at V and 1 base at J; junction bases unmatched: 11. CDR3 amino acids: CASNPWTGTIQETQYF. The DNA for the CDR3 is TGTGCCAGCAACCCTTGGACAGGGACAATCCAAGAGACCCAGTACTTC.